These 17 T cell receptor beta chains came from one sample sequenced in a study of blood T cell repertoires in COVID-19. Measured with immunoSEQ multiplex PCR; TCRdb has only the in-frame clones, and not every one. The data show some 200,000 clones, 70% to 90% seen once. Sequencing was performed on PBMCs or T cells enriched from blood (not recorded which). These receptors were taken from a woman aged 50 to 65 in a cohort exposed to, infected with or recovered from COVID-19 (not recorded which).

The chain is built from TRBV10-3 and TRBJ2-3; D is possibly TRBD1 (5 bases). Trimming removed 0 bases from V and 2 bases from J, with 15 bases in between. The CDR3 has 17 residues. Germline lookup yields CDR1 ENHRY and CDR2 SYGVKD. The CDR3: CAISESIGTGHTDTQYF. The CDR3 DNA reads TGTGCCATCAGTGAGTCGATAGGTACAGGCCACACAGATACGCAGTATTTT.

The chain employs TRBV27 and TRBJ1-6; 9 bases match TRBD1. V trimming: 4 bases; J trimming: 10 bases; junction bases outside the gene matches: 11. CDR1 is MNHEY, CDR2 SMNVEV, per germline (reference sequence). The CDR3 has 16 residues. CDR3 protein: CASSYSGTGLGSPLHF. The CDR3, as DNA: TGTGCCAGCAGTTACTCCGGGACAGGGCTTGGCTCACCCCTCCACTTT.

The table lists this clone with a few counts. The rearrangement joins TRBV25-1 to TRBJ1-6; possibly TRBD1 for D (5 bases). Per germline, CDR1 MGHDK and CDR2 SYGVNS. The CDR3 runs to 12 residues. Deletions cut 8 bases from V and 9 bases from J, with 11 bases between. DNA for the CDR3: TGTGCCAGCGGGGGGGTTCGTTCACCCCTCCACTTT. It codes for CASGGVRSPLHF.

In nucleotides, the CDR3 is TGTGCCAGCAGCTTAGCGGGCAGCACAGATACGCAGTATTTT. It specifies CASSLAGSTDTQYF. This chain links TRBV7-8 with TRBJ2-3; D gene unclear. The CDR3 runs 14 residues. CDR1 is SGHVS, CDR2 FQNEAQ, per germline. Trimming pared 0 bases from V and 0 bases from J, leaving 4 bases between.

The chain recombines TRBV9 with TRBJ2-3; TRBD2 agrees at 13 bases. The V gene end was trimmed by 4 bases and the J gene end by 2 bases; junction bases not matched to a gene: 4. Germline V gene sequence: CDR1 SGDLS, CDR2 YYNGEE. CDR3 size: 16 residues. As DNA, the CDR3 is TGTGCCAGCAGCATACTAGCGGGGGGGACCACAGATACGCAGTATTTT. It codes for CASSILAGGTTDTQYF.

The gene calls are TRBV5-1 and TRBJ2-2; 7 nucleotides align to TRBD1. The CDR3 is 14 residues long. Germline V gene data show CDR1 as SGHRS and CDR2 as YFSETQ. After removal of 0 bases from V and 7 bases from J, the junction contained 3 bases not matched to a gene. The CDR3 reads CASSLGQGIGELFF. CDR3 DNA sequence: TGCGCCAGCAGCTTGGGACAGGGAATCGGGGAGCTGTTTTTT.

The chain combines TRBV9 with TRBJ2-5; D ambiguous. This CDR3 is built from 15 residues. CDR1 is SGDLS, CDR2 YYNGEE, per germline. V gave up 0 bases and J gave up 2 bases, with 11 bases separating them. The CDR3 nucleotides read TGTGCCAGCAGCGTAGCCCCCGACTCTCAAGAGACCCAGTACTTC. It codes for CASSVAPDSQETQYF. The whole variable domain, remainder taken from reference TRBV9 and TRBJ2-5, is DSGVTQTPKHLITATGQRVTLRCSPRSGDLSVYWYQQSLDQGLQFLIQYYNGEERAKGNILERFSAQQFPDLHSELNLSSLELGDSALYFCASSVAPDSQETQYFGPGTRLLVL.

This chain joins TRBV5-4 and TRBJ2-1, with a weak D call TRBD2 (7 bases). There are 16 residues in the CDR3. Germline CDR1 SGHNT, CDR2 YYREEE (reference sequence). Deletions cut 2 bases from V and 4 bases from J, with 16 bases between. The DNA of the CDR3 is TGTGCCAGCAGCTTAGAACGGGGGGCGGGTTACAATGAGCAGTTCTTC. This sequence encodes CASSLERGAGYNEQFF.

The V call is TRBV9, the J call TRBJ1-5; D remains ambiguous. The ends were cut back, 0 bases at V and 5 bases at J, with 9 bases in the middle. The CDR3 is 14 amino acids. Germline V gene sequence: CDR1 SGDLS, CDR2 YYNGEE. The CDR3 sequence: CASSVAGGYQPQHF. The DNA for the CDR3 is TGTGCCAGCAGCGTAGCAGGAGGGTATCAGCCCCAGCATTTT.

As regards this clone: Mismatch with germline at one junction end may stem from a read error. The rearrangement uses TRBV7-7 and TRBJ2-5, with 7 bases matching TRBD1. This CDR3 has 15 amino acids. Germline CDR1 SSHAT, CDR2 FNYEAQ (reference sequence). The CDR3 sequence is CASSSPGQTKETQYF. For the CDR3, the DNA is TGTGCTAGCAGCTCTCCGGGACAGACCAAAGAGACCCAGTACTTC.

The V call is TRBV15, the J call TRBJ1-1, with D perhaps TRBD1 (5 bases). The ends were cut back, 0 bases at V and 6 bases at J, with 8 bases in the middle. The CDR3 is 13 residues long. Germline assignment: CDR1 LNHNV and CDR2 YYDKDF (reference sequence). CDR3 coding DNA: TGTGCCACCAGCAGAGAAAGGGGATCTGAAGCTTTCTTT. As protein: CATSRERGSEAFF.

This clone was detected once. The chain combines TRBV10-3 with TRBJ1-1, with 9 nucleotides matching TRBD1. The germline CDR1 and CDR2 sequences are ENHRY and SYGVKD. V lost 2 bases, J lost 5 bases, and 6 bases stayed unmatched. This CDR3 spans 15 amino acids. The CDR3 region is CAISERGQGRTEAFF. As DNA, the CDR3 is TGTGCCATCAGTGAGCGTGGACAGGGGAGGACTGAAGCTTTCTTT.

The J gene is TRBJ1-4, the V gene TRBV2; D uncertain. The CDR3 is 15 amino acids. In germline, CDR1 is SNHLY, CDR2 FYNNEI. Trimming left V 7 bases short and J 0 bases short, with 12 bases between. The CDR3 DNA reads as TGTGCCAGCAACAGAGAGTCCGCAACTAATGAAAAACTGTTTTTT. This gives the protein CASNRESATNEKLFF. Complete variable domain (other parts from reference TRBV2 and TRBJ1-4): EPEVTQTPSHQVTQMGQEVILRCVPISNHLYFYWYRQILGQKVEFLVSFYNNEISEKSEIFDDQFSVERPDGSNFTLKIRSTKLEDSAMYFCASNRESATNEKLFFGSGTQLSVL.

The chain is built from TRBV7-2 and TRBJ2-3; D ambiguous. CDR3 length: 14 amino acids. The ends were cut back, 3 bases at V and 2 bases at J, with 9 bases in the middle. The germline gives CDR1 SGHTA, CDR2 FQGNSA. The CDR3 DNA is TGTGCCAGCAGCTTTGTACAGTTCACAGATACGCAGTATTTT. Translating gives CASSFVQFTDTQYF.

This sequence joins TRBV3-1 (or the pseudogene TRBV3-2) and TRBJ1-6; D is ambiguous. From germline, CDR1 is LGHDT and CDR2 YNNKEL (reference sequence). The CDR3 covers 14 residues. V lost 7 bases, J lost 7 bases, and 14 bases lay in between. The CDR3 region is CASTPPGGNSPLHF. The DNA of the CDR3 is TGTGCCAGCACCCCCCCTGGAGGGAATTCACCCCTCCACTTT.

This clone occurred once. J is TRBJ2-7 and V is TRBV9; 9 nucleotides line up with TRBD2. Unmatched junction bases numbered 4, after V lost 0 bases and J lost 6 bases. The CDR3 loop spans 14 amino acids. Looked up from germline, CDR1 is SGDLS and CDR2 is YYNGEE. CDR3: CASSVVERGAEQYF. CDR3 nucleotide sequence: TGTGCCAGCAGCGTAGTGGAGCGGGGGGCCGAGCAGTACTTC.

This rearrangement joins TRBV4-1 to TRBJ2-1; weak D call: TRBD1 (5 bases). The CDR3 has 15 residues. The ends were cut back, 0 bases at V and 0 bases at J, with 6 bases in the middle. The germline CDR1 and CDR2 sequences are MGHRA and YSYEKL. The CDR3 sequence: CASSQEGDSYNEQFF. The CDR3 bases are TGCGCCAGCAGCCAAGAAGGGGACTCCTACAATGAGCAGTTCTTC.